The following is a T cell receptor beta chain sequence with its context. The antigen is unknown. Sequencing used immunoSEQ multiplex PCR; TCRdb keeps in-frame clones, though not all of them. The sample yields some 200,000 clones, about 94% seen once. Trimming left V 8 bases short and J 0 bases short, with 7 bases between. CDR3 length: 12 amino acids. Germline V gene data show CDR1 as MDHEN and CDR2 as SYDVKM. These data are taken from a study of T cell responses to AZD1222 COVID-19 vaccine. Overall study findings and caveats: Spike-wide vaccine-associated CD4 TCRs dominated at 160-218 and 743-854.

This TCR was sampled from an adult who received the MenACWY meningococcal vaccine as a control. J is TRBJ2-5 and V is TRBV28; D is uncertain. The sequencing here drew on peripheral blood, taken 28 days after the second dose of the MenACWY control vaccine. CDR3 DNA sequence: TGTGCCAGCTCGGGCAACCAAGAGACCCAGTACTTC. Amino acids: CASSGNQETQYF.